Listed below are T cell receptor beta chains from one sample, sequenced in a study of T cell changes during pregnancy in multiple sclerosis. Measured with immunoSEQ multiplex PCR; TCRdb has only the in-frame clones, and not every one. The sample lists some 97,000 clones, 90% to 95% occurring once. The specimen was peripheral blood, collected in the second trimester of pregnancy. These receptors were taken from a female donor with multiple sclerosis, enrolled in a pregnancy study. Both conserved end residues are part of each CDR3. Fields, in order: V gene, J gene, CDR3 protein.

v_gene: TRBV6-1; j_gene: TRBJ2-7; CDR3aa: CASAETANYEQYF
v_gene: TRBV29-1; j_gene: TRBJ1-1; CDR3aa: CSVVLRTGAPNTEAFF
v_gene: TRBV5-1; j_gene: TRBJ2-5; CDR3aa: CASSTSSGGAKETQYF
v_gene: TRBV9; j_gene: TRBJ1-5; CDR3aa: CASAETGDVNQPQHF
v_gene: TRBV5-6; j_gene: TRBJ1-2; CDR3aa: CASSRLDRGYDYGYTF
v_gene: TRBV7-9; j_gene: TRBJ2-5; CDR3aa: CASSPDGSWEETQYF
v_gene: TRBV4-1; j_gene: TRBJ2-7; CDR3aa: CASSQLGQGDEQYF
v_gene: TRBV7-9; j_gene: TRBJ2-3; CDR3aa: CASSLTGVSTDTQYF
v_gene: TRBV30; j_gene: TRBJ1-5; CDR3aa: CAWSLGLSNQPQHF
v_gene: TRBV5-1; j_gene: TRBJ2-3; CDR3aa: CASSAGQGTDTQYF
v_gene: TRBV5-4; j_gene: TRBJ2-5; CDR3aa: CASSLVGLPGQRTETQYF
v_gene: TRBV28; j_gene: TRBJ1-5; CDR3aa: CASSPPPTSGQGGNQPQHF
v_gene: TRBV5-4; j_gene: TRBJ2-3; CDR3aa: CAWRGAGDTQYF
v_gene: TRBV27; j_gene: TRBJ1-1; CDR3aa: CASSHRQGGVEAFF
v_gene: TRBV30; j_gene: TRBJ2-5; CDR3aa: CASTRGIQETQYF
v_gene: TRBV7-3; j_gene: TRBJ2-3; CDR3aa: CASSSTLADTQYF
v_gene: TRBV29-1; j_gene: TRBJ2-1; CDR3aa: CSVPQRTSYNEQFF
v_gene: TRBV10-3; j_gene: TRBJ2-5; CDR3aa: CAISEGQGDQETQYF
v_gene: TRBV11-2; j_gene: TRBJ1-6; CDR3aa: CASSPNRVGSPLHF
v_gene: TRBV2; j_gene: TRBJ1-2; CDR3aa: CASSERWQGRSYTF
v_gene: TRBV5-1; j_gene: TRBJ2-7; CDR3aa: CASSLKGTDYEQYF
v_gene: TRBV5-1; j_gene: TRBJ1-1; CDR3aa: CASSLGLNTEAFF
v_gene: TRBV4-1; j_gene: TRBJ1-2; CDR3aa: CASSHPGTGLANYGYTF